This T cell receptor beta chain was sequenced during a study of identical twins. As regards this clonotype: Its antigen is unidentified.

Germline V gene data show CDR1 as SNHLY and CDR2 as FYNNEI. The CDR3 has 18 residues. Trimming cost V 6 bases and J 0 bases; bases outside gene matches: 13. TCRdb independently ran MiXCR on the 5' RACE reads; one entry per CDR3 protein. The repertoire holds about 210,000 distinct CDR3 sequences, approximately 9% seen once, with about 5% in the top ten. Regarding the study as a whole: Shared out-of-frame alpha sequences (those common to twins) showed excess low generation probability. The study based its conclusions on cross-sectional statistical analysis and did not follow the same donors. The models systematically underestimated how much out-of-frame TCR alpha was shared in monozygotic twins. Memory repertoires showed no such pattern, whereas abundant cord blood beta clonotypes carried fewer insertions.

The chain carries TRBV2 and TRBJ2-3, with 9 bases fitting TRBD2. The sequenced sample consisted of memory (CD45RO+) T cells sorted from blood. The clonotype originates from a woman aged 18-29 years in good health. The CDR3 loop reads CASRFALAGWGSTDTQYF. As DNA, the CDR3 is TGTGCCAGCAGGTTTGCGCTAGCGGGATGGGGAAGCACAGATACGCAGTATTTT.